This TCR beta chain was recovered during a study of blood T cell repertoires in COVID-19 (TCRdb year 2020). For the study in its entirety: Samples from collaborators originated in the United States, Italy and Spain and spanned both the acute and convalescent phases of COVID-19. Where available, HLA class I and class II types were obtained from metadata supplied by the sample provider rather than from assay-based typing. The samples were drawn from two sources: the first 160 participants of the ongoing ImmuneRACE study, and some 1,300 subjects contributed by 6 global collaborators. The material from the prospective study consisted of cDNA or gDNA derived from T cells, B-cell-depleted T cells, or PBMCs. The sample metadata nearly always contained a de-identified subject ID, COVID-19 status, age in years and sex. Subjects who had been exposed to COVID-19, were actively infected with it, or had recovered from it provided the deeply sampled blood TCRbeta repertoires that made up the dataset. The repertoires were released in a freely available public database meant as a resource for research on the immune response to SARS-CoV-2. General conclusions and limits of the study: The quantity of clinical and demographic metadata differed by source and by participant and was supplied without curation.

As to this clone: What this receptor recognizes is not known. No quality values exist for individual bases; no much larger clone is one base distant.

Collaborating institutions collected whole blood in K2EDTA tubes following their own protocols. For TCRbeta analysis, collaborators shipped samples as frozen whole blood, isolated PBMCs, or DNA extracted from either of those sample types. TCRbeta CDR3 regions were amplified from genomic DNA using the immunoSEQ Assay, a bias-controlled multiplex PCR. As for the original processing: Nucleated cell counts per sample were estimated from amplification of reference gene primers within the assay. To quantify the absolute abundance of each unique TCRbeta CDR3 rearrangement, sequence reads were collapsed and filtered. For each sample, productive Simpson clonality was calculated as the square root of Simpson's diversity index across productive rearrangements. This immuneACCESS table, as held by TCRdb, lists in-frame sequences with V and J called but not all clones. Of the missing ones, under half trace to an unresolved V gene in checked studies; the others have no known cause. V and J calls and clone size are those listed in that table; D and trimming were worked out from the DNA. In all, the sample holds 140,000 to 150,000 clones, and 88% of those were seen once. The ten largest clones take up about 2.1% of the sample.

The CDR3, from cysteine to phenylalanine, totals 18 residues. Here the CDR3 DNA is all that survives: 54 bases in frame from base 1. Via the germline V gene (reference sequence), CDR1 is GTSNPN and CDR2 SVGIG. V is pruned by 1 base and J by 4 bases, leaving 14 bases of the junction without a gene match. The sequence derives from a human donor in a cohort sampled during active COVID-19. The chain couples TRBV30 to TRBJ1-1; TRBD1 agrees with 11 junctional bases. The specimen sequenced was peripheral blood. Read as DNA, the sequence is TGTGCCTGGAGTGGTAGGGCGACGGACAGGGGGCTGGTCACTGAAGCTTTCTTT. Its product reads: CAWSGRATDRGLVTEAFF.